The clone carrying this T cell receptor beta chain was seen ten or more times. Extracted total RNA amounted to at least 5.5 micrograms for each sample. The germline V gene encodes CDR1 SGHAT and CDR2 FQNNGV. Trimming shortened V by 5 bases and J by 1 base, and 12 bases separated the two germline ends. The CDR3 contains 15 residues. The data stem from a study of blood T cells in healthy people across ages. Primed by a sample-barcoded 5' primer and a J-beta primer mix, a second PCR proceeded for roughly 6 to 12 cycles. Every molecule of cDNA carried a tag from a template-switch adaptor with 12 random nucleotides. One entry per CDR3 protein results from TCRdb running MiXCR on the 5' RACE reads. The sample has 1.5 million to 2 million distinct CDR3 sequences, about 30% seen once.

This chain connects TRBV11-2 to TRBJ2-4; a possible D gene is TRBD1 (6 bases). This TCR was sampled from a woman in her 30s in good health. Input material: blood. CDR3 sequence reads: CASSRQDLAKNIQYF. The CDR3 nucleotides are TGTGCCAGCAGCCGACAGGATTTGGCCAAAAACATTCAGTACTTC.